One and the same sample provided the 25 T cell receptor beta chains below, sequenced in a study of lymphopenia after photon versus proton radiotherapy. The table came from immunoSEQ multiplex PCR; TCRdb's copy has only in-frame clones and leaves some out. This table holds 15,000 to 20,000 clones, approximately 82% found once. Sequences were derived from peripheral blood, sampled from a patient treated with proton-based radiotherapy. The receptors stem from a man between 65 and 80 years old with pancreatic cancer.

V and J are TRBV5-1 and TRBJ1-6, with D perhaps matching TRBD1 (6 bases). The CDR3 is 15 amino acids. From germline, CDR1 is SGHRS and CDR2 YFSETQ. Trimming took off 0 bases at V and 7 bases at J, with 11 bases between the two ends. The CDR3, as DNA: TGCGCCAGCAGCTTGGGACAGGATTTAAATTCACCCCTCCACTTT. Encoded protein: CASSLGQDLNSPLHF.

The chain carries TRBV7-9 and TRBJ2-7; D may correspond to TRBD1 or TRBD2 (5 bases each). V shed 0 bases and J shed 4 bases, with 13 bases lying between them. CDR3 length: 15 amino acids. In germline, CDR1 is SEHNR, CDR2 FQNEAQ (reference sequence). The chain's CDR3 is CASSLAGPNRYEQYF. DNA of the CDR3: TGTGCCAGCAGCTTAGCGGGACCCAACAGGTACGAGCAGTACTTC.

This clone was picked up a small number of times. The chain employs TRBV5-1 and TRBJ2-3, with 7 bases matching TRBD2. The J segment lost 1 base and the V segment lost 0 bases, leaving 5 bases of the junction unmatched. Germline V gene data show CDR1 as SGHRS and CDR2 as YFSETQ. This CDR3 region has 16 residues. The CDR3, as DNA: TGCGCCAGCAGCTTGGAAACCCTAGCGGGCACAGATACGCAGTATTTT. Its protein product is CASSLETLAGTDTQYF.

In DNA, the CDR3 is TGTGCCAGCAGCTTAGGGACAGCCTACACCGGGGAGCTGTTTTTT. This sequence encodes CASSLGTAYTGELFF. The chain combines TRBV7-3 with TRBJ2-2; TRBD1 matches 7 bases. J was trimmed by 3 bases and V by 2 bases; bases with no gene match: 3. Germline values: CDR1 SGHTA, CDR2 FQGTGA. CDR3 size: 15 residues. Supplemented by reference TRBV7-3 and TRBJ2-2, the full variable domain reads GAGVSQTPSNKVTEKGKYVELRCDPISGHTALYWYRQSLGQGPEFLIYFQGTGAADDSGLPNDRFFAVRPEGSVSTLKIQRTERGDSAVYLCASSLGTAYTGELFFGEGSRLTVL.

The chain uses TRBV6-1 and TRBJ2-3; a possible D gene is TRBD2 (6 bases). The V gene's germline CDR1 is MNHNS and CDR2 SASEGT. CDR3 size: 15 residues. Trimming cost V 2 bases and J 2 bases, with 11 bases left between them. The CDR3 loop is CASSERRGNTDTQYF. CDR3 DNA: TGTGCCAGCAGTGAAAGGCGGGGAAACACAGATACGCAGTATTTT.

CDR3 in amino acids: CASSLQLLRGEQYF. As DNA, the CDR3 is TGTGCCAGCAGCTTACAACTACTCCGGGGCGAGCAGTACTTC. The chain is built from TRBV11-2 and TRBJ2-7; D may be TRBD2 (5 bases). Trimming took off 2 bases at V and 6 bases at J, with 14 bases between the two ends. Germline V gene sequence: CDR1 SGHAT, CDR2 FQNNGV. The CDR3 is 14 residues long.

The J gene is TRBJ2-2, the V gene TRBV7-3, with D unresolved. The CDR3 totals 14 residues. The V gene lost 3 bases and the J gene lost 4 bases, with 9 bases spanning the gap. The germline V gene encodes CDR1 SGHTA and CDR2 FQGTGA. CDR3 region: CASSFDTSTGELFF. CDR3 DNA: TGTGCCAGCAGCTTCGACACCTCCACCGGGGAGCTGTTTTTT. Full variable domain (outside the CDR3, taken from reference TRBV7-3 and TRBJ2-2): GAGVSQTPSNKVTEKGKYVELRCDPISGHTALYWYRQSLGQGPEFLIYFQGTGAADDSGLPNDRFFAVRPEGSVSTLKIQRTERGDSAVYLCASSFDTSTGELFFGEGSRLTVL.

This clone was seen only a few times. The CDR3: CASSSRGRLAKNIQYF. DNA of the CDR3: TGTGCCAGCAGCTCCAGAGGGAGGTTAGCCAAAAACATTCAGTACTTC. V is TRBV7-2 and J is TRBJ2-4, with D perhaps matching TRBD2 (6 bases). The V end was cut by 4 bases, the J end by 0 bases, with 13 bases between. This CDR3 contains 16 residues. CDR1 SGHTA and CDR2 FQGNSA come from the germline V gene.

This rearrangement joins TRBV5-4 to TRBJ2-1; D possibly corresponds to TRBD2 (6 bases). The CDR3 contains 15 residues. Germline V CDR1 and CDR2: SGHNT, YYREEE (reference sequence). Trimming took off 4 bases at V and 4 bases at J, with 15 bases between the two ends. The CDR3 sequence: CASSPGKSGYNEQFF. Written as DNA, the CDR3 is TGTGCCAGCAGCCCGGGTAAGAGCGGGTACAATGAGCAGTTCTTC.

The chain is built from TRBV7-2 and TRBJ1-1; D remains ambiguous. Looked up from germline, CDR1 is SGHTA and CDR2 is FQGNSA. The CDR3 is made up of 12 amino acids. V shed 6 bases and J shed 6 bases, with 11 bases lying between them. CDR3 protein: CASSGNRAEAFF. DNA for the CDR3: TGTGCCAGCAGTGGGAACCGCGCTGAAGCTTTCTTT.

This clone has more than one count but fewer than ten. At the DNA level, this CDR3 is encoded by other sequences in the same sample as well. The rearrangement joins TRBV30 to TRBJ2-7; no firm D call. The CDR3 length is 14 residues. The V gene lost 2 bases and the J gene lost 0 bases, with 11 bases spanning the gap. Germline CDR1 and CDR2: GTSNPN and SVGIG (reference sequence). The DNA for the CDR3 is TGTGCCTGGAGTAGTTCCCCCCACTCCTACGAGCAGTACTTC. Translated: CAWSSSPHSYEQYF.

V gene TRBV2 combines with J gene TRBJ2-5, with TRBD1 as a possible D gene (6 bases). Trimming took off 4 bases at V and 4 bases at J, with 10 bases between the two ends. CDR1 is SNHLY and CDR2 is FYNNEI in the germline V gene. The CDR3 sequence is 13 residues long. The CDR3 reads CASSGGLAETQYF. The CDR3 region has the DNA TGTGCCAGCAGTGGGGGGCTAGCAGAGACCCAGTACTTC.

For the CDR3, the DNA is TGCGCCAGCAGCCAAGTCTGGGGGGGACACTACGAGCAGTACTTC. This gives the protein CASSQVWGGHYEQYF. This chain links TRBV4-1 with TRBJ2-7; possibly TRBD2 for D (7 bases). V was cut by 1 base and J by 3 bases, with 13 bases left in between. The CDR3 spans 15 residues. CDR1 is MGHRA, CDR2 YSYEKL, per germline.

This clone has a single count. The rearrangement links TRBV11-2 to TRBJ2-3; D is unclear. The CDR3 sequence is 15 residues long. The germline V and J ends were trimmed by 1 base and 1 base, with 9 bases remaining between them. Germline CDR1 SGHAT, CDR2 FQNNGV. CDR3 in amino acids: CASSLGGPRTDTQYF. Written as DNA, the CDR3 is TGTGCCAGCAGCTTAGGAGGACCCCGCACAGATACGCAGTATTTT. The full variable domain, its missing parts supplied by reference TRBV11-2 and TRBJ2-3, is EAGVAQSPRYKIIEKRQSVAFWCNPISGHATLYWYQQILGQGPKLLIQFQNNGVVDDSQLPKDRFSAERLKGVDSTLKIQPAKLEDSAVYLCASSLGGPRTDTQYFGPGTRLTVL.

This chain connects TRBV6-1 to TRBJ1-2, with D hard to call. Trimming cost V 6 bases and J 2 bases, with 10 bases left between them. Germline V gene lookup returns CDR1 MNHNS and CDR2 SASEGT. This CDR3 spans 13 amino acids. CDR3 amino acids: CASRPTPNYGYTF. The CDR3 bases are TGTGCCAGCAGACCCACACCCAACTATGGCTACACCTTC.

The chain uses TRBV5-5 and TRBJ1-2; a possible D gene is TRBD1 (5 bases). The V gene's germline CDR1 is SGHKS and CDR2 YYEKEE (reference sequence). The CDR3 has 15 amino acids. V was pared by 1 base and J by 0 bases, with 10 bases between. Here the CDR3 DNA reads TGTGCCAGCAGCTTGAGTGAGGGACCTAACTATGGCTACACCTTC. This gives the protein CASSLSEGPNYGYTF.

The chain links TRBV7-2 to TRBJ2-1; 10 bases are a match to TRBD2. This CDR3 spans 15 amino acids. Germline V CDR1 and CDR2: SGHTA, FQGNSA. V trimming: 1 base; J trimming: 4 bases; junction bases outside the gene matches: 1. The CDR3 DNA follows: TGTGCCAGCAGCTTAGAACTAGCGGGGTACAATGAGCAGTTCTTC. Amino acid sequence: CASSLELAGYNEQFF.

CDR3 protein: CASTFTGHEQYF. CDR3 nucleotides: TGTGCCAGCACTTTTACGGGACACGAGCAGTACTTC. The V call is TRBV6-6, the J call TRBJ2-7; D could derive from TRBD1 or TRBD2 (5 bases each). The CDR3 is made up of 12 amino acids. The V end lost 7 bases, the J end lost 5 bases, and 12 bases lay between the germline ends. Looked up from germline, CDR1 is MNHNY and CDR2 is SVGAGI (reference sequence).

This chain connects TRBV6-1 to TRBJ1-1; D might be TRBD1 (6 bases). Per germline, CDR1 MNHNS and CDR2 SASEGT. There are 12 residues in the CDR3. V was cut by 6 bases and J by 11 bases, with 16 bases left in between. The CDR3 coding sequence is TGTGCCAGCAGCGAGGGGGGGAGGGGTGCTTTCTTT. It encodes CASSEGGRGAFF.

The sample holds a few counts of this clone. The chain recombines TRBV10-2 with TRBJ2-7; D ambiguous. Trimming shortened V by 7 bases and J by 0 bases, and 13 bases separated the two germline ends. From germline, CDR1 is WSHSY and CDR2 SAAADI. The CDR3 consists of 14 residues. The CDR3 reads CASIDSPNSYEQYF. CDR3 nucleotide sequence: TGCGCCAGCATAGACTCCCCCAACTCCTACGAGCAGTACTTC.

By share of the sample, this clone is large. The V and J genes are TRBV6-5 and TRBJ1-2; a possible D gene is TRBD1 (5 bases). Germline CDR1 and CDR2: MNHEY and SVGAGI. The CDR3 contains 15 residues. Trimming left V 4 bases short and J 4 bases short, with 16 bases between. CDR3 protein: CASSLQTGTVYGYTF. In nucleotides, the CDR3 is TGTGCCAGCAGTTTGCAAACCGGGACGGTCTATGGCTACACCTTC.

The chain employs TRBV7-3 and TRBJ2-5; D perhaps matches TRBD2 (7 bases). Germline values: CDR1 SGHTA, CDR2 FQGTGA. The CDR3 is 16 residues long. V lost 5 bases, J lost 5 bases, and 21 bases lay in between. CDR3 in DNA: TGTGCCAGCAGCCCGGCGGGGGCAGGGGTGAAGGAGACCCAGTACTTC. It encodes CASSPAGAGVKETQYF.

V gene TRBV6-1 combines with J gene TRBJ1-6; no reliable D call. Per the germline V gene, CDR1 is MNHNS and CDR2 is SASEGT. V was trimmed by 6 bases and J by 5 bases, leaving 14 bases between them. The CDR3 has 15 amino acids. CDR3: CASSGILFDNSPLHF. CDR3 nucleotides: TGTGCCAGCAGCGGGATCCTATTCGATAATTCACCCCTCCACTTT.

This clone has more than one count but fewer than ten. The chain is built from TRBV10-1 and TRBJ2-1, with 7 bases aligning to TRBD2. Trimming at V came to 5 bases and at J to 10 bases, leaving 8 bases not matched to a gene. Germline lookup yields CDR1 WNHNN and CDR2 SYGVQD (reference sequence). The CDR3 spans 13 residues. The CDR3 reads CASSSDPGGEQFF. The CDR3 bases are TGCGCCAGCAGTTCGGACCCGGGGGGAGAGCAGTTCTTC.

The chain is built from TRBV7-3 and TRBJ2-3; 8 bases align to TRBD2. The CDR3 is 16 amino acids. Germline CDR1 and CDR2: SGHTA and FQGTGA. J was trimmed by 1 base and V by 0 bases; bases with no gene match: 3. CDR3 in DNA: TGTGCCAGCAGCTTAACTCCGACTAGCGGCACAGATACGCAGTATTTT. It codes for CASSLTPTSGTDTQYF.